This T cell receptor (beta chain) is from a study of PD-1 blockade in classical Hodgkin lymphoma (dated by TCRdb to between 2020 and 2021). Context from the whole study: Nivolumab dosing was 3 mg/kg intravenously every 2 weeks, continuing until either disease progression or unacceptable toxicity. A peripheral blood immune signature of response to PD-1 blockade in classical Hodgkin lymphoma was defined using TCR beta sequencing and CyTOF. Points the paper makes about the study in general: Patients starting nivolumab less than 1 year after ASCT had lower diversity and were excluded from later analyses to avoid confounding by immune reconstitution. Baseline TCR diversity was reported to be lower in newly diagnosed patients than in healthy donors, and even lower in relapsed/refractory patients. Baseline diversity similar to that of newly diagnosed patients was observed in trial patients achieving complete response, whereas significantly lower diversity was observed in partial responders and progressors. By C4D1, a significant rise was seen in CD4+ TCR diversity but not in CD8+ TCR diversity (p=0.0027 vs p=0.16), and the rise was most apparent among complete responders (p=0.02). The study was limited to a single clinical trial cohort, and causes of repertoire differences, possibly disease activity or prior therapy, remained undefined.

This clone was seen a single time. Its antigen is still unknown. Per-base quality was not reported, and no clone a single base away is much larger than it. The Qiagen DNeasy kit was used to extract genomic DNA both from unsorted PBMCs and from the negatively selected CD4+ and CD8+ fractions. TCR beta CDR3 regions were amplified by immunoSEQ multiplex PCR using primers annealing to V and J segments. A synthetic immune receptor repertoire was used to minimize amplification bias, and remaining bias was computationally removed after sequencing. The source study handled its data this way. Custom Python scripts were used to quantify repertoire diversity as the Shannon entropy index. Unsorted, CD4+ and CD8+ repertoires were analyzed separately, except in combined analyses where CD4+ and CD8+ sequences were merged in silico. Clonal expansion was defined as at least a 2-fold frequency increase after treatment relative to C1D1, with a pseudocount of 0.5 for undetected baseline clones. Singleton clones were defined as clones with 0 or 1 copy at C1D1, and non-singleton clones were defined as clones with 2 or more copies. Clones expanded in unsorted samples were labelled as CD4+, CD8+ or unknown by matching protein sequences in sorted samples from the same patient. Wilcoxon tests on paired samples were used to test diversity changes from C1D1 to C4D1. The clones in this table, taken by TCRdb from immuneACCESS, are in-frame only. Not every clone is retained; where verified, under half of the shortfall comes from an unresolved V gene, and the cause of the rest is unknown. V, J and clone size derive from that table, while D and trimming were established from the DNA sequence. Here the sample has roughly 19,000 clones; around 82% occur a single time. The ten largest clonotypes hold 20% to 25% of the sample.

In the paper's terms, the time point label means: cycle 4 day 1 (C4D1), after 5 to 7 weeks of nivolumab. All trial patients had relapsed after autologous stem cell transplantation, with cohorts A, B and C differing in prior brentuximab vedotin exposure. A total of about 51 patients with relapsed/refractory classical Hodgkin lymphoma made up the trial cohort, and each patient's best overall response was complete response, partial response or progressive disease. Trial patients were treated with single-agent nivolumab in the multi-cohort phase II CheckMate 205 trial. Best overall response was determined by an independent review committee according to the 2007 International Working Group response criteria. Trial PBMCs were collected just before the start of nivolumab (C1D1) and during therapy at cycle 2 day 1 and cycle 4 day 1. Peripheral blood was collected in 8 mL Vacutainer Cell Preparation Tubes, from which PBMCs were isolated by centrifugation and then cryopreserved.

The CDR3 goes from the cysteine to the phenylalanine over 17 residues. The DNA shown is the 51-base CDR3, in frame from base 1. The V end gives up 7 bases and the J end 8 bases, leaving 18 bases in the junction not matched to a gene. Per the germline V gene (reference sequence), MNHEY is the CDR1 and SMNVEV is the CDR2. The rearranged chain carries TRBV27 and TRBJ2-1; 9 central nucleotides agree with TRBD1. Here the sequenced sample was peripheral blood mononuclear cells (PBMCs), taken before the fourth cycle of nivolumab. This clonotype originated in a human donor with classical Hodgkin lymphoma. In nucleotides, the sequence is TGTGCCAGCACCCTAAAACCGGGACAGGGTATCGCTTATGAGCAGTTCTTC. Its protein product is CASTLKPGQGIAYEQFF.